This paragraph covers one TCR beta chain sequence. Its antigen target is currently unknown. It has no much larger one-base neighbor in the sample; base qualities were not kept. PBMCs were isolated by Ficoll-Paque density gradient centrifugation. The junction shows trimming of 4 bases on V and 2 bases on J, and the gene matches do not reach 6 bases of it. Based on the germline V gene (reference sequence), the CDR1 and CDR2 sequences are SGHNT and YYREEE. Taken from cysteine to phenylalanine, the CDR3 has 17 residues. This entry keeps only the CDR3 DNA: 51 bases, framed from base 1. This specimen comes from a study of T-cell memory formation after mild COVID-19 (dated by TCRdb to the early 2020s). Notes on the research overall: TCR sequence clusters from the two donors were largely donor specific. In two donors, T-cell clones that expanded and contracted after mild COVID-19 were followed by sequencing TCRalpha and TCRbeta repertoires longitudinally. The cohort comprised two young, previously healthy adult volunteers, one female and one male.

The research as a whole found: The second-wave clones that peaked on day 37 were not confirmed to be SARS-CoV-2 specific. The study covered only a couple of mild cases, and larger cohorts including severe cases with pre-infection samples were considered necessary. Clones contracting from day 15 to 85 had balanced CD4/CD8 phenotypes, while a second wave expanding from day 15 to 37 was biased towards CD4+. Some responding clones were detected in pre-infection memory, suggesting pre-existing cross-reactive memory T cells joined the SARS-CoV-2 response. Contracting CD4+ clones were located mainly in the CM and EM memory subsets, whereas CD8+ clones were found to be enriched in EMRA.

Instrument used: Illumina NovaSeq 6000. Using 5'RACE with constant-segment primers, TCRalpha and TCRbeta cDNA libraries were constructed, with sample barcodes and unique molecular identifiers added in the process. Trizol reagent was used to extract RNA from every sample. The libraries were amplified in two PCR steps, and the second step added a second sample barcode and Illumina TruSeq adapters. Libraries were sequenced on an Illumina NovaSeq with 2 x 150 bp paired-end reads. As for the original processing: Reads were demultiplexed and collapsed into UMI-guided consensus sequences with migec v1.2.7. Using mixcr v2.1.11, UMI consensuses were aligned to TRA and TRB V and J templates and then assembled into clonotypes. A clonotype was counted as expanded or contracted only when both edgeR and NoisET called the clonotype significant, with the noise models trained on biological replicates. edgeR calls used a false discovery rate-adjusted p below 0.01 and a log2 fold-change threshold of 1. As an exploratory analysis of dynamics, PCA with hierarchical clustering was applied to max-normalized trajectories of the 1000 most abundant clonotypes. Separately sequenced CD4+ and CD8+ repertoires were used to assign a CD4 or CD8 phenotype to each responding clone. TCRdb redid the processing of the public reads, applying fastp at Q25 and MiXCR, and retained in-frame beta chains. One record per CDR3 amino acid sequence lists the most common genes and DNA. It is TCRdb's table, rather than the study itself, that gives the V and J calls and clone size. This sample gives just over 350,000 distinct CDR3 sequences in total; around an eighth of them show up just once. The biggest ten clones account for roughly 22% of the sample.

The sequence is built from TRBV5-4 and TRBJ2-6, and 10 junctional nucleotides match TRBD2. Sequencing input: PBMCs or a T cell subset sorted from them (not recorded which). The clonotype comes from a young man who had mild COVID-19 (a few samples of this study predate the infection). The sample titles of this study are shuffled in the database, so cell type and time point are left out; the donor was told from shared clones. The DNA is TGTGCCAGCAGCCTGGGACTAGCGATTGCTGGGGCCAACGTCCTGACTTTC. The translation is CASSLGLAIAGANVLTF.